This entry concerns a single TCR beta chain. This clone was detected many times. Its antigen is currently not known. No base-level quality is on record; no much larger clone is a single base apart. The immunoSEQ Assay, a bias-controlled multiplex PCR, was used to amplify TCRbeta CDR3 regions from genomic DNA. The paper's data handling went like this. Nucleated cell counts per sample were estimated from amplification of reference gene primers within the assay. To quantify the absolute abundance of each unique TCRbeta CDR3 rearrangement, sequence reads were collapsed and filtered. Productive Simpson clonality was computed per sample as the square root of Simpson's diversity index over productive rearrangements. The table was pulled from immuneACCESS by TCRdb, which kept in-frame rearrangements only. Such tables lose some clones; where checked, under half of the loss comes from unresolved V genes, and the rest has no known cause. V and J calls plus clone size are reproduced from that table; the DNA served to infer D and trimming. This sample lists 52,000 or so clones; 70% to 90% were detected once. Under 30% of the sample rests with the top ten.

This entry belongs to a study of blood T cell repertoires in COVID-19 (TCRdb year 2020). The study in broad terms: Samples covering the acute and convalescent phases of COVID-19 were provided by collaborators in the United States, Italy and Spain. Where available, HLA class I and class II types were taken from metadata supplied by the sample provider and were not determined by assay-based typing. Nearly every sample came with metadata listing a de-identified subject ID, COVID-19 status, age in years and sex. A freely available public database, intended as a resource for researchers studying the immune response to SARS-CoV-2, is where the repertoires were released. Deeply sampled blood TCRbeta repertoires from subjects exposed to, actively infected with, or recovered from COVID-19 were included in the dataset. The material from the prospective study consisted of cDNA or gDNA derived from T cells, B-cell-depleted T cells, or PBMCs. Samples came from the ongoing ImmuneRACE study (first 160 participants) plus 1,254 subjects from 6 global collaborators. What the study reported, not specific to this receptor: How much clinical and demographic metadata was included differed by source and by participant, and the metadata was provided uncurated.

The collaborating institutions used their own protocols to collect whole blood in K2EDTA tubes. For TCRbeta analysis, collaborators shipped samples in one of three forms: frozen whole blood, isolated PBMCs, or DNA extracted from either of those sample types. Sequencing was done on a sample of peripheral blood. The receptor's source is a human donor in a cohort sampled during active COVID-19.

The bases are TGTGCCGGAGCGGGAGCCAACTACAATGAGCAGTTCTTC. It encodes CAGAGANYNEQFF. The rearrangement combines TRBV7-9 with TRBJ2-1; 8 bases in the middle match TRBD2. In the germline V gene (reference sequence), CDR1 corresponds to SEHNR and CDR2 to FQNEAQ. The CDR3 runs 13 residues from the cysteine to the phenylalanine. Only the CDR3 part of the read is kept: 39 bases, read in frame from the first base. The germline V and J ends show losses of 11 bases and 3 bases respectively, and no gene match explains 6 bases of the junction. Full variable domain (CDR3 extended with the reference TRBV7-9 and TRBJ2-1 proteins): DTGVSQNPRHKITKRGQNVTFRCDPISEHNRLYWYRQTLGQGPEFLTYFQNEAQLEKSRLLSDRFSAERPKGSFSTLEIQRTEQGDSAMYLCAGAGANYNEQFFGPGTRLTVL.